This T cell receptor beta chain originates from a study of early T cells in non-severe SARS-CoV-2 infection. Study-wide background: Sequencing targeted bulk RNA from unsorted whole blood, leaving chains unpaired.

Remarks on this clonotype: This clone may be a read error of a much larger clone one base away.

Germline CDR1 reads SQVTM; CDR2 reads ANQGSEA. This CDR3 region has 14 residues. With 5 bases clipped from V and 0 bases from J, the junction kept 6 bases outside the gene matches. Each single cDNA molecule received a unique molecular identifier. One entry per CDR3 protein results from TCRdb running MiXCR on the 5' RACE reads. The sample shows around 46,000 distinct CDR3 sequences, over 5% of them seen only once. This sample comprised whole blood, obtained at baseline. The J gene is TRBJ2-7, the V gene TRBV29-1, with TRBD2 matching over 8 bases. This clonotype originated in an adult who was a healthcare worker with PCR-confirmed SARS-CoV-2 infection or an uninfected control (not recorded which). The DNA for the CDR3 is TGCAGCGTTCTTGAACTAGCGGCCTCCTACGAGCAGTACTTC. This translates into CSVLELAASYEQYF.